A single sample gave rise to the 28 T cell receptor beta chains below, sequenced in a study of cytomegalovirus exposure and HLA in healthy donors. Primers included in the PCR were 60 Vbeta and 13 Jbeta primers. Some clones are missing from TCRdb's copy, which holds only in-frame ones; the method was immunoSEQ multiplex PCR. The sample has 95,000 to 120,000 clones, 70% to 85% seen once. Specimen: PBMCs. These receptors were collected from a woman aged 18-29 years in good health and CMV-seronegative.

V usage is TRBV19 and J usage is TRBJ1-5; D is ambiguous. The CDR3 runs 14 residues. Trimming pared 10 bases from V and 0 bases from J, leaving 13 bases between. The V gene's germline CDR1 is LNHDA and CDR2 SQIVND (reference sequence). CDR3 nucleotides: TGTGCCACTCAGGTTCTCAATAGCAATCAGCCCCAGCATTTT. It is translated as CATQVLNSNQPQHF.

The rearrangement links TRBV28 to TRBJ1-5; TRBD1 might be the D (5 bases). CDR1 is MDHEN, CDR2 SYDVKM, per germline. Trimming cost V 5 bases and J 3 bases, with 8 bases left between them. The CDR3 runs to 13 residues. The DNA of the CDR3 is TGTGCCAGCAGTGGGGGGATCAATCAGCCCCAGCATTTT. This gives the protein CASSGGINQPQHF.

This chain links TRBV7-9 with TRBJ2-7; TRBD1 matches at 10 bases. The end of the DNA fits TRBJ2-5 better, so the J call may be wrong. This CDR3 is 15 amino acids long. Germline V CDR1 and CDR2: SEHNR, FQNEAQ (reference sequence). The CDR3 nucleotides are TGTGCCAGCAGCCTTAGACAGGGGGCGGGAGAGACCCAGTACTTC. It translates to CASSLRQGAGETQYF.

The chain is built from TRBV7-2 and TRBJ2-3; 7 bases are a match to TRBD1. There are 15 residues in the CDR3. Germline V gives CDR1 SGHTA, CDR2 FQGNSA. The trim removed 6 bases at V and 2 bases at J, leaving 8 bases unmatched. DNA for the CDR3: TGTGCCAGCAGATTACAGGGGTGGGACACAGATACGCAGTATTTT. Its protein is CASRLQGWDTDTQYF.

This clone was seen just once. The chain uses TRBV6-5 and TRBJ2-2; D is possibly TRBD1 (6 bases). Germline V CDR1 and CDR2: MNHEY, SVGAGI. CDR3 length: 16 residues. Trimming removed 0 bases from V and 0 bases from J, with 8 bases in between. CDR3 DNA sequence: TGTGCCAGCAGTTACTCCGGGACATCGAACACCGGGGAGCTGTTTTTT. Protein product: CASSYSGTSNTGELFF.

This chain joins TRBV30 and TRBJ1-6; the match to TRBD1 covers 7 bases. Germline CDR1 reads GTSNPN; CDR2 reads SVGIG (reference sequence). CDR3 size: 13 residues. J gave up 10 bases and V 3 bases, and 6 bases lay outside the gene matches. This chain's CDR3 is CAWSRQGESPLHF. In DNA form, the CDR3 reads TGTGCCTGGAGCCGACAGGGAGAATCACCCCTCCACTTT. Drawing the rest from reference TRBV30 and TRBJ1-6, the complete variable domain is SQTIHQWPATLVQPVGSPLSLECTVEGTSNPNLYWYRQAAGRGLQLLFYSVGIGQISSEVPQNLSASRPQDRQFILSSKKLLLSDSGFYLCAWSRQGESPLHFGNGTRLTVT.

CDR3 in DNA: TGTGCCAGCTCACCACTGACAGGGCGCTATGGCTACACCTTC. Translated, it gives CASSPLTGRYGYTF. The J gene is TRBJ1-2, the V gene TRBV18, with 7 bases lining up with TRBD1. V shed 1 base and J 4 bases; nucleotides not matched to a gene: 3. This CDR3 region has 14 residues. In germline, CDR1 is KGHSH, CDR2 LQKENI.

Ten or more counts support this clone. The chain employs TRBV5-5 and TRBJ1-3; 12 nucleotides align to TRBD1. CDR1 SGHKS and CDR2 YYEKEE come from the germline V gene (reference sequence). The V and J ends lost 4 bases and 4 bases, in that order; junction bases with no gene match: 3. This CDR3 spans 15 amino acids. Here the CDR3 reads CASSGDRGRGNTIYF. CDR3 bases: TGTGCCAGCAGCGGGGACAGGGGGCGAGGAAACACCATATATTTT. Filled out from reference TRBV5-5 and TRBJ1-3, the complete variable domain reads DAGVTQSPTHLIKTRGQQVTLRCSPISGHKSVSWYQQVLGQGPQFIFQYYEKEERGRGNFPDRFSARQFPNYSSELNVNALLLGDSALYLCASSGDRGRGNTIYFGEGSWLTVV.

This sequence joins TRBV11-3 and TRBJ2-3; D may be TRBD2 (6 bases). Trimming removed 5 bases at V and 6 bases at J, with 27 bases between. The germline V gene encodes CDR1 SGHNT and CDR2 YENEEA. CDR3 size: 18 residues. The CDR3 nucleotides are TGTGCCAGCAGCCCATCGTGGGCGAGCGGGTCCCCGTCGGATACGCAGTATTTT. It yields the protein CASSPSWASGSPSDTQYF.

The rearrangement joins TRBV6-4 to TRBJ1-2, with TRBD1 as a possible D gene (5 bases). CDR1 and CDR2 from the germline V gene are MRHNA and SNTAGT. This CDR3 is built from 14 residues. Trimming took off 2 bases at V and 5 bases at J, with 12 bases between the two ends. The CDR3 DNA reads TGTGCCAGCAGTGACGATGGGGGGAGATATGGCTACACCTTC. Its translation is CASSDDGGRYGYTF.

V is TRBV2 and J is TRBJ2-7; D gene ambiguous. The V gene's germline CDR1 is SNHLY and CDR2 FYNNEI. V was shortened by 2 bases and J by 6 bases, with 11 bases between the two germline ends. The CDR3 sequence is 13 residues long. The CDR3 reads CASSEFNGGEQYF. The CDR3 nucleotides read TGTGCCAGCAGTGAATTTAATGGCGGCGAGCAGTACTTC.

The chain is built from TRBV25-1 and TRBJ2-2, with 11 bases matching TRBD2. The junction had 6 bases not matched to a gene; V was cut back by 8 bases and J by 4 bases. Looked up from germline, CDR1 is MGHDK and CDR2 is SYGVNS. This CDR3 has 15 residues. CDR3 bases: TGTGCCAGCCAAAGACTAGCGGGAAGCACCGGGGAGCTGTTTTTT. It codes for CASQRLAGSTGELFF.

The gene calls are TRBV7-2 and TRBJ2-3; 13 nucleotides align to TRBD2. The germline V gene has CDR1 SGHTA and CDR2 FQGNSA. This CDR3 is built from 17 residues. V lost 6 bases and J lost 2; bases outside the gene matches: 8. The CDR3 DNA reads TGTGCCAGCAGTCGGACTAGCGGGGGCCTGATCACAGATACGCAGTATTTT. Residues: CASSRTSGGLITDTQYF.

The chain carries TRBV7-9 and TRBJ2-1; no clear D. V lost 0 bases, J lost 0 bases, and 6 bases lay in between. CDR1 SEHNR and CDR2 FQNEAQ come from the germline V gene (reference sequence). CDR3 size: 15 residues. DNA of the CDR3: TGTGCCAGCAGCTTAGCTGCGGTCTCCTACAATGAGCAGTTCTTC. Translated: CASSLAAVSYNEQFF.

This clone was observed a single time. V is TRBV6-4 and J is TRBJ2-3; D possibly corresponds to TRBD1 (5 bases). The V gene's germline CDR1 is MRHNA and CDR2 SNTAGT. This CDR3 has 15 amino acids. V lost 4 bases and J 0 bases, leaving 11 bases between the germline ends. CDR3 sequence (DNA): TGTGCCAGCAGTGCCGGACATTTTAGCACAGATACGCAGTATTTT. It encodes CASSAGHFSTDTQYF.

The chain employs TRBV18 and TRBJ2-7; a possible D gene is TRBD1 (5 bases). Germline CDR1 and CDR2: KGHSH and LQKENI. Deletions cut 2 bases from V and 0 bases from J, with 11 bases between. The CDR3 covers 15 residues. CDR3 sequence reads: CASSPRGDGSYEQYF. CDR3 nucleotides: TGTGCCAGCTCACCAAGGGGTGACGGCTCCTACGAGCAGTACTTC. The full variable domain, its missing parts supplied by reference TRBV18 and TRBJ2-7, is NAGVMQNPRHLVRRRGQEARLRCSPMKGHSHVYWYRQLPEEGLKFMVYLQKENIIDESGMPKERFSAEFPKEGPSILRIQQVVRGDSAAYFCASSPRGDGSYEQYFGPGTRLTVT.

The rearrangement uses TRBV29-1 and TRBJ1-2; 8 bases are shared with TRBD1. Trimming cost V 3 bases and J 6 bases; bases outside gene matches: 12. Looked up from germline, CDR1 is SQVTM and CDR2 is ANQGSEA. The CDR3 runs 15 residues. CDR3 in amino acids: CSVDQGARRLHGYTF. CDR3 in DNA: TGCAGCGTTGACCAGGGGGCGCGGAGACTCCATGGCTACACCTTC.

V usage is TRBV19 and J usage is TRBJ1-1; D is possibly TRBD1 (5 bases). V shed 3 bases and J shed 10 bases, with 12 bases lying between them. Germline-derived CDR1 and CDR2 are LNHDA and SQIVND (reference sequence). The CDR3 has 12 residues. CDR3 loop: CASSMAAGIAFF. CDR3 DNA: TGTGCCAGTAGTATGGCGGCAGGGATAGCTTTCTTT.

This clone was detected a few times. This chain links TRBV4-1 with TRBJ1-1, with D perhaps matching TRBD1 (6 bases). V lost 1 base to trimming and J lost 0 bases, with 12 bases between them. The CDR3 is 16 amino acids. Germline V gene data show CDR1 as MGHRA and CDR2 as YSYEKL. This CDR3 reads CASSQAWTDMNTEAFF. The CDR3 DNA sequence: TGCGCCAGCAGCCAAGCCTGGACAGATATGAACACTGAAGCTTTCTTT.

V is TRBV6-1 and J is TRBJ1-5; TRBD1 matches 7 bases. CDR3 size: 15 residues. Trimming took 6 bases from V and 2 from J; bases not matched to a gene: 7. CDR1 and CDR2 from the germline V gene are MNHNS and SASEGT. CDR3 coding DNA: TGTGCCAGCAGAATTATCGACAGGGGCAATCAGCCCCAGCATTTT. This sequence encodes CASRIIDRGNQPQHF.

This clone appeared a single time. V and J are TRBV14 and TRBJ1-6, with TRBD1 identical over 8 bases. The CDR3 sequence is 14 residues long. Germline V gives CDR1 SGHDN, CDR2 FVKESK. Trimming at V came to 1 base and at J to 9 bases, leaving 2 bases not matched to a gene. The CDR3 nucleotides read TGTGCCAGCAGCCAAGTCCAGGGGGCTTCACCCCTCCACTTT. Translating it yields CASSQVQGASPLHF.

The rearrangement joins TRBV20-1 to TRBJ1-1; D gene uncertain. With 7 bases removed from V and 4 bases from J, the gap between germline ends came to 7 bases. CDR1 and CDR2 from the germline V gene are DFQATT and SNEGSKA (reference sequence). CDR3 length: 10 residues. CDR3 sequence: CSVPLTEAFF. The CDR3 nucleotides are TGCAGTGTCCCACTCACTGAAGCTTTCTTT.

The rearrangement links TRBV19 to TRBJ1-2; 10 bases align to TRBD1. Germline trimming cut 5 bases from V and 8 bases from J; bases unmatched to any gene: 11. CDR1 is LNHDA and CDR2 is SQIVND in the germline V gene (reference sequence). CDR3 length equals 15 residues. The CDR3 sequence: CASSVSSGTGEGYTF. CDR3 coding DNA: TGTGCCAGTAGTGTTTCGTCCGGGACAGGGGAAGGCTACACCTTC.

V usage is TRBV5-1 and J usage is TRBJ1-6; 9 bases agree with TRBD1. Per the germline V gene, CDR1 is SGHRS and CDR2 is YFSETQ. The CDR3 covers 15 residues. J lost 7 bases, V lost 0 bases, and 2 bases had no gene match. DNA for the CDR3: TGCGCCAGCAGCTTGGGACAGGGGGACAATTCACCCCTCCACTTT. This gives the protein CASSLGQGDNSPLHF. Filled out from reference TRBV5-1 and TRBJ1-6, the complete variable domain reads KAGVTQTPRYLIKTRGQQVTLSCSPISGHRSVSWYQQTPGQGLQFLFEYFSETQRNKGNFPGRFSGRQFSNSRSEMNVSTLELGDSALYLCASSLGQGDNSPLHFGNGTRLTVT.

The CDR3 spells CASSQTVGFEKLFF. CDR3 in DNA: TGCGCCAGCAGCCAAACAGTTGGATTTGAAAAACTGTTTTTT. The chain is built from TRBV4-3 and TRBJ1-4; D remains ambiguous. Germline loops: CDR1 LGHNA, CDR2 YSLEER. The V and J ends lost 2 bases and 7 bases respectively, with 11 bases between them. The CDR3 has 14 amino acids.

The chain combines TRBV5-1 with TRBJ1-4; D perhaps matches TRBD1 (5 bases). The CDR3 spans 14 residues. Germline V CDR1 and CDR2: SGHRS, YFSETQ. V was pared by 5 bases and J by 0 bases, with 8 bases between. The CDR3: CASREGATNEKLFF. The CDR3 bases are TGCGCCAGCAGGGAAGGGGCAACTAATGAAAAACTGTTTTTT.

The rearrangement joins TRBV7-8 to TRBJ2-1, with D possibly being TRBD1 (6 bases). CDR1 is SGHVS and CDR2 is FQNEAQ in the germline V gene. Trimming stripped 2 bases from V and 7 bases from J, with 12 bases between. This CDR3 spans 14 amino acids. CDR3 DNA sequence: TGTGCCAGCAGCTTACTAGGGGGAGAAAATGAGCAGTTCTTC. This sequence encodes CASSLLGGENEQFF.

The V call is TRBV27, the J call TRBJ2-2, with TRBD1 matching 7 bases. The junction had 3 bases not matched to a gene; V was cut back by 5 bases and J by 0 bases. Per germline, CDR1 MNHEY and CDR2 SMNVEV (reference sequence). This CDR3 spans 15 amino acids. CDR3 sequence reads: CASSLRGTNTGELFF. The CDR3, as DNA: TGTGCCAGCAGTCTCAGGGGGACGAACACCGGGGAGCTGTTTTTT.